This T cell receptor (beta chain) appears in the sequencing data of a study of sequential checkpoint blockade in melanoma. Turning to the study itself: Each arm's sequence ended with maintenance nivolumab.

This clone was detected a few times. There are 14 residues in the CDR3. Per the germline V gene, CDR1 is SNHLY and CDR2 is FYNNEI. Trimming cost V 6 bases and J 1 base, with 13 bases left between them. Treatment described: randomized to nivolumab then ipilimumab (arm A) or the reverse (arm B). None of the patients previously received DNA-damaging chemotherapy. Only in-frame clones appear in the TCRdb table, and some are missing; sequencing was by immunoSEQ multiplex PCR. The repertoire holds around 8,800 clones, with approximately 25% as singletons. This receptor was obtained from a human donor with melanoma. The chain uses TRBV2 and TRBJ2-7, with D tentatively TRBD1 or TRBD2 (5 bases each). The material was tumor tissue (inferred from file names), obtained from a patient given nivolumab and ipilimumab in sequence. CDR3 residues: CASRPGRQSYEQYF. DNA for the CDR3: TGTGCCAGCAGACCGGGACGCCAGTCCTACGAGCAGTACTTC. The whole variable domain, remainder taken from reference TRBV2 and TRBJ2-7, is EPEVTQTPSHQVTQMGQEVILRCVPISNHLYFYWYRQILGQKVEFLVSFYNNEISEKSEIFDDQFSVERPDGSNFTLKIRSTKLEDSAMYFCASRPGRQSYEQYFGPGTRLTVT.